This passage covers 29 T cell receptor beta chains from one sample sequenced in a study of cytomegalovirus exposure and HLA in healthy donors. Both 60 Vbeta primers and 13 Jbeta primers went into the PCR. Sequenced by immunoSEQ multiplex PCR; TCRdb stores in-frame clones only, minus some. There are under 95,000 clones in the sample; under 80% occur only once, and roughly 1.9% lies in the top ten. The sequenced sample consisted of PBMCs. The receptors come from a boy aged 5-17 years in good health and CMV-seronegative.

The V and J genes are TRBV27 and TRBJ1-6, with D unresolved. Germline values: CDR1 MNHEY, CDR2 SMNVEV (reference sequence). The V gene lost 3 bases and the J gene lost 12 bases, with 9 bases spanning the gap. This CDR3 has 12 amino acids. DNA for the CDR3: TGTGCCAGCAGTTTTACGGGGTTACCCCTCCACTTT. It yields the protein CASSFTGLPLHF.

The rearrangement uses TRBV25-1 and TRBJ1-2; possible D gene TRBD1, 6 bases. CDR3 length: 15 amino acids. V lost 3 bases and J 4 bases, leaving 15 bases between the germline ends. Germline V gene sequence: CDR1 MGHDK, CDR2 SYGVNS. DNA of the CDR3: TGTGCCAGCAGTGACCTTAGCGGGACACCCTATGGCTACACCTTC. This translates into CASSDLSGTPYGYTF.

The chain couples TRBV28 to TRBJ1-2; a weak D match, TRBD1 (5 bases). Germline-derived CDR1 and CDR2 are MDHEN and SYDVKM. Trimming cost V 6 bases and J 8 bases, with 13 bases left between them. The CDR3 is 12 residues long. The CDR3 sequence: CASSQTARGYTF. As DNA, the CDR3 is TGTGCCAGCAGCCAGACAGCGCGGGGCTACACCTTC.

The chain is built from TRBV29-1 and TRBJ1-1; D is unclear. V lost 2 bases and J lost 6, with 10 bases in between. CDR3 length: 12 residues. The germline gives CDR1 SQVTM, CDR2 ANQGSEA. For the CDR3, the DNA is TGCAGCGTTGAATCCCATGGAGCTGAAGCTTTCTTT. Its protein product is CSVESHGAEAFF.

The DNA for the CDR3 is TGCAGCGTTAAGTATCTGGGACAGTCCTACGAGCAGTACTTC. Translation gives CSVKYLGQSYEQYF. The rearrangement uses TRBV29-1 and TRBJ2-7; 7 bases match TRBD1. The germline V gene encodes CDR1 SQVTM and CDR2 ANQGSEA. This CDR3 has 14 amino acids. With V trimmed by 5 bases and J by 1 base, 8 bases remained unmatched.

The rearrangement uses TRBV27 and TRBJ2-3; D gene uncertain. V shed 6 bases and J shed 2 bases, with 12 bases lying between them. Per germline, CDR1 MNHEY and CDR2 SMNVEV (reference sequence). CDR3 length equals 14 residues. The CDR3 nucleotides read TGTGCCAGCAGATCTTACTCTCTCACAGATACGCAGTATTTT. Encoded protein: CASRSYSLTDTQYF.

The chain links TRBV5-1 to TRBJ2-7; 9 bases line up with TRBD2. J was trimmed by 3 bases and V by 4 bases; bases with no gene match: 8. The CDR3 spans 15 residues. CDR1 and CDR2 (germline): SGHRS, YFSETQ. This CDR3 is CASSGGTSSVYEQYF. The DNA for the CDR3 is TGCGCCAGCAGCGGGGGGACTAGCAGCGTCTACGAGCAGTACTTC.

The V call is TRBV29-1, the J call TRBJ1-5; no clear D gene. Germline V gene sequence: CDR1 SQVTM, CDR2 ANQGSEA. CDR3 length: 15 amino acids. The V and J ends lost 5 bases and 4 bases respectively, with 18 bases between them. This CDR3 is CSVQFGTATNQPQHF. The CDR3 region has the DNA TGCAGCGTTCAATTCGGAACAGCTACTAATCAGCCCCAGCATTTT.

The CDR3 reads CASSLANRGYEQYF. The CDR3 nucleotides are TGTGCCAGCAGCTTAGCGAACAGGGGCTACGAGCAGTACTTC. This chain links TRBV7-2 with TRBJ2-7, with TRBD1 matching 7 bases. Germline CDR1 is SGHTA and CDR2 is FQGNSA. V lost 0 bases to trimming and J lost 3 bases; unmatched junction nucleotides: 2. The CDR3 contains 14 residues. The whole variable domain, filled in from reference TRBV7-2 and TRBJ2-7, reads GAGVSQSPSNKVTEKGKDVELRCDPISGHTALYWYRQSLGQGLEFLIYFQGNSAPDKSGLPSDRFSAERTGGSVSTLTIQRTQQEDSAVYLCASSLANRGYEQYFGPGTRLTVT.

The rearrangement uses TRBV13 and TRBJ2-7, with TRBD1 matching 10 bases. The V segment lost 5 bases and the J segment 5 bases; nucleotides outside the gene matches: 9. The CDR3 length is 15 residues. CDR1 and CDR2 from the germline V gene are PRHDT and FYEKMQ (reference sequence). CDR3 region: CASSPPGQGPDEQYF. The CDR3 DNA reads TGTGCCAGCAGCCCCCCGGGACAGGGGCCGGACGAGCAGTACTTC.

The J gene is TRBJ1-2, the V gene TRBV25-1, with D hard to call. Trimming took 3 bases from V and 4 from J, leaving 12 bases between them. Germline values: CDR1 MGHDK, CDR2 SYGVNS. The CDR3 is 14 amino acids. CDR3 sequence: CASSDSSLGYGYTF. CDR3 coding DNA: TGTGCCAGCAGTGATAGCAGCCTGGGCTATGGCTACACCTTC.

The V gene is TRBV29-1, the J gene TRBJ1-1, with a weak D call TRBD1 (5 bases). Looked up from germline, CDR1 is SQVTM and CDR2 is ANQGSEA. CDR3 size: 14 residues. Trimming took 4 bases from V and 1 from J, leaving 13 bases between them. In nucleotides, the CDR3 is TGCAGCGTTGCCAGGGTGGGAAGGAACACTGAAGCTTTCTTT. It yields the protein CSVARVGRNTEAFF. Together with reference TRBV29-1 and TRBJ1-1, the CDR3 gives the full variable domain: SAVISQKPSRDICQRGTSLTIQCQVDSQVTMMFWYRQQPGQSLTLIATANQGSEATYESGFVIDKFPISRPNLTFSTLTVSNMSPEDSSIYLCSVARVGRNTEAFFGQGTRLTVV.

The chain uses TRBV30 and TRBJ1-5, with no clear D. The V and J ends lost 0 bases and 7 bases respectively, with 7 bases between them. The CDR3 consists of 12 residues. Germline CDR1 reads GTSNPN; CDR2 reads SVGIG (reference sequence). The CDR3 nucleotides are TGTGCCTGGAGTGTCGACTTCCAGCCCCAGCATTTT. It yields the protein CAWSVDFQPQHF. Full variable domain (outside the CDR3, taken from reference TRBV30 and TRBJ1-5): SQTIHQWPATLVQPVGSPLSLECTVEGTSNPNLYWYRQAAGRGLQLLFYSVGIGQISSEVPQNLSASRPQDRQFILSSKKLLLSDSGFYLCAWSVDFQPQHFGDGTRLSIL.

The chain couples TRBV30 to TRBJ2-7; 8 bases are a match to TRBD2. The CDR3 is 13 amino acids. The V gene end was trimmed by 4 bases and the J gene end by 2 bases; junction bases not matched to a gene: 4. Germline V CDR1 and CDR2: GTSNPN, SVGIG (reference sequence). The CDR3 loop is CAWNGGDTYEQYF. CDR3 in DNA: TGTGCCTGGAACGGGGGGGATACCTACGAGCAGTACTTC. Full variable domain (rest looked up from reference TRBV30 and TRBJ2-7): SQTIHQWPATLVQPVGSPLSLECTVEGTSNPNLYWYRQAAGRGLQLLFYSVGIGQISSEVPQNLSASRPQDRQFILSSKKLLLSDSGFYLCAWNGGDTYEQYFGPGTRLTVT.

The chain combines TRBV30 with TRBJ2-5, with a weak D call TRBD2 (7 bases). CDR1 is GTSNPN, CDR2 SVGIG, per germline (reference sequence). This CDR3 is built from 13 residues. V dropped 3 bases and J dropped 5 bases, with 13 bases sitting between them. This CDR3 is CAWSNGGPETQYF. In nucleotides, the CDR3 is TGTGCCTGGAGCAACGGGGGGCCTGAGACCCAGTACTTC.

This clone has more than one count but fewer than ten. The genes are TRBV4-1 and TRBJ2-3; D is possibly TRBD1 (6 bases). V was trimmed by 4 bases and J by 4 bases, leaving 15 bases between them. CDR3 size: 15 residues. CDR1 and CDR2 from the germline V gene are MGHRA and YSYEKL. CDR3 residues: CASSLRDKSPDTQYF. The CDR3 nucleotides read TGCGCCAGCAGCCTCCGGGACAAGTCGCCAGATACGCAGTATTTT.

This sequence joins TRBV18 and TRBJ2-7, with a possible D match to TRBD2 (6 bases). Germline V gives CDR1 KGHSH, CDR2 LQKENI. The germline V and J ends were trimmed by 3 bases and 1 base, with 10 bases remaining between them. The CDR3 has 14 residues. Written as DNA, the CDR3 is TGTGCCAGCTCACCGCCGGGGACTTCCTACGAGCAGTACTTC. As protein: CASSPPGTSYEQYF.

The rearrangement links TRBV7-2 to TRBJ1-6; D uncertain. V gave up 4 bases and J gave up 9 bases, with 13 bases separating them. The CDR3 contains 14 residues. CDR1 and CDR2 (germline): SGHTA, FQGNSA. Here the CDR3 DNA reads TGTGCCAGCAGCTACGGACTAGGTCCTTCACCCCTCCACTTT. Protein product: CASSYGLGPSPLHF.

V usage is TRBV25-1 and J usage is TRBJ1-2, with 7 bases that match TRBD1. This CDR3 spans 13 amino acids. From germline, CDR1 is MGHDK and CDR2 SYGVNS. The ends lost 6 bases at V and 4 bases at J; junction bases unmatched: 5. The chain's CDR3 is CASRTWDSYGYTF. CDR3 in DNA: TGTGCCAGCAGGACCTGGGACAGCTATGGCTACACCTTC.

The V and J genes are TRBV6-1 and TRBJ2-3, with 7 positions matching TRBD2. The CDR3 consists of 14 residues. V gave up 6 bases and J gave up 2 bases; unmatched junction bases: 5. Germline V gives CDR1 MNHNS, CDR2 SASEGT. CDR3: CASRGLVNTDTQYF. The CDR3 nucleotides read TGTGCCAGCAGAGGACTAGTAAACACAGATACGCAGTATTTT.

V and J are TRBV5-1 and TRBJ1-2, with TRBD1 identical over 8 bases. The germline V gene has CDR1 SGHRS and CDR2 YFSETQ. V was clipped by 4 bases and J by 5 bases; unmatched bases: 19. The CDR3 is 18 amino acids. The CDR3 sequence is CASSPPLRGQDLPYGYTF. The CDR3 DNA sequence: TGCGCCAGCAGCCCCCCCCTGAGGGGACAGGACCTTCCGTATGGCTACACCTTC.

The table lists this clone with a few counts. The gene calls are TRBV5-1 and TRBJ2-3, with a weak D call TRBD2 (5 bases). The CDR3 length is 14 residues. The V gene's germline CDR1 is SGHRS and CDR2 YFSETQ. Trimming removed 4 bases from V and 2 bases from J, with 11 bases in between. The CDR3 DNA is TGCGCCAGCAGCGGCCGGACTTCCACAGATACGCAGTATTTT. Translation gives CASSGRTSTDTQYF.

The J gene is TRBJ2-7, the V gene TRBV27; maybe TRBD1 (5 bases). The CDR3 runs 14 residues. With 1 base removed from V and 3 bases from J, the gap between germline ends came to 10 bases. In germline, CDR1 is MNHEY, CDR2 SMNVEV (reference sequence). CDR3 loop: CASSLWGNLYEQYF. As DNA, the CDR3 is TGTGCCAGCAGTTTATGGGGCAACCTCTACGAGCAGTACTTC.

This chain connects TRBV15 to TRBJ1-5; 7 positions agree with TRBD1. J lost 5 bases, V lost 3 bases, and 4 bases had no gene match. Looked up from germline, CDR1 is LNHNV and CDR2 is YYDKDF (reference sequence). This CDR3 region has 14 residues. The CDR3 DNA follows: TGTGCCACCAGCAGCCAGGGGGTGGATCAGCCCCAGCATTTT. Translating gives CATSSQGVDQPQHF.

The gene calls are TRBV5-1 and TRBJ2-3; the D gene is possibly TRBD2 (5 bases). The CDR3 is made up of 14 amino acids. Between the trimmed V and J ends, which lost 5 bases and 4 bases, there was a span of 14 bases. In germline, CDR1 is SGHRS, CDR2 YFSETQ. This CDR3 is CASSTAQAADTQYF. CDR3 nucleotides: TGCGCCAGCAGTACGGCCCAAGCGGCAGATACGCAGTATTTT.

The rearrangement uses TRBV19 and TRBJ1-1; D perhaps matches TRBD1 (5 bases). This CDR3 has 14 amino acids. V was cut by 5 bases and J by 2 bases, with 12 bases left in between. The germline gives CDR1 LNHDA, CDR2 SQIVND (reference sequence). DNA of the CDR3: TGTGCCAGTAGTTTCCAGGGTTATAACACTGAAGCTTTCTTT. This gives the protein CASSFQGYNTEAFF.

The chain carries TRBV9 and TRBJ2-3; 9 positions agree with TRBD2. Trimming at V came to 0 bases and at J to 2 bases, leaving 4 bases not matched to a gene. The CDR3 has 16 amino acids. The germline V gene has CDR1 SGDLS and CDR2 YYNGEE. The CDR3 nucleotides read TGTGCCAGCAGCGTAGCGGCGGGGGGGGACACAGATACGCAGTATTTT. This codes for CASSVAAGGDTDTQYF.

V gene TRBV27 combines with J gene TRBJ1-1; weak D call: TRBD1 (6 bases). This CDR3 spans 12 amino acids. The V gene lost 6 bases and the J gene lost 5 bases, with 10 bases spanning the gap. Germline V CDR1 and CDR2: MNHEY, SMNVEV (reference sequence). CDR3 DNA sequence: TGTGCCAGCAGGACAGGTCGAACTGAAGCTTTCTTT. Amino acid sequence: CASRTGRTEAFF.

This clone was detected only once. This chain links TRBV28 with TRBJ1-1; D not resolved. V lost 6 bases, J lost 5 bases, and 19 bases lay in between. The CDR3 has 15 amino acids. Germline V lookup: CDR1 MDHEN, CDR2 SYDVKM. The CDR3 loop is CASSRTNPSWTEAFF. The CDR3 DNA reads TGTGCCAGCAGCCGTACTAACCCCTCGTGGACTGAAGCTTTCTTT.